The TCR beta chain described here comes from a study of T cells after yellow fever vaccination. Looking at the study overall: Fractions of low cell number were prepared using SMART-Seq v4 Ultra Low Input. Findings and limits, study-wide: Peak timing came faster in the weaker secondary response, day 5 versus 15. Reappearance after the booster was observed for most primary-vaccination clones (96% CD4, over 75% CD8). FACS-sorted repertoires could contain abundant clonotypes contaminating from the bulk population.

As regards this clonotype: The antigen remains undetermined.

Germline V gives CDR1 LGHNA, CDR2 YSLEER. The CDR3 is 16 residues long. V was shortened by 1 base and J by 0 bases, with 11 bases between the two germline ends. TCRdb analysed the 5' RACE reads with MiXCR anew, one entry per CDR3 protein. The table shows 600,000 to 750,000 distinct CDR3 sequences, with approximately 13% occurring only once. The V and J genes are TRBV4-3 and TRBJ2-3; the D is unclear. The sequence was obtained from a man between 25 and 39 years old who received the YFV17D yellow fever vaccine. The specimen was PBMCs, collected on the day of the yellow fever booster vaccination. The chain's CDR3 is CASSQVGPPSTDTQYF. The CDR3 nucleotides read TGCGCCAGCAGCCAAGTTGGGCCACCTAGCACAGATACGCAGTATTTT.